This is a list of T cell receptor beta chains from one sample in a study of T cell changes during pregnancy in multiple sclerosis. Repertoires were generated with immunoSEQ multiplex PCR, while TCRdb's copy carries only in-frame clones and drops some. This sample has approximately 21,000 clones, with around 89% found just once. Sequencing was performed on CD8+ T cells from peripheral blood mononuclear cells, taken in the third trimester of pregnancy. The receptors were sampled from a female donor in good health, enrolled as a control in a pregnancy study. Both conserved end residues are part of each CDR3. D genes are given only for firm matches. The size field is filled for only some rows; it gives once, few, many or a size class.

j_gene: TRBJ1-4
v_gene: TRBV6-5
d_gene: TRBD1
abundance: few
CDR3aa: CASSPDRGGEKLFF
CDR3nt: TGTGCCAGCAGCCCGGACAGGGGAGGAGAAAAACTGTTTTTT

j_gene: TRBJ1-2
v_gene: TRBV19
d_gene: .
abundance: medium-sized
CDR3aa: CASSPQMNYGYTF
CDR3nt: TGTGCCAGTTCACCACAGATGAACTATGGCTACACCTTC

j_gene: TRBJ2-3
v_gene: TRBV25-1
d_gene: .
abundance: .
CDR3aa: CASSESAGSTDTQYF
CDR3nt: TGTGCCAGCAGTGAATCCGCAGGTAGCACAGATACGCAGTATTTT

j_gene: TRBJ1-1
v_gene: TRBV4-3
d_gene: .
abundance: .
CDR3aa: CASSQDTGYTEAFF
CDR3nt: TGCGCCAGCAGCCAAGATACAGGTTACACTGAAGCTTTCTTT

j_gene: TRBJ1-6
v_gene: TRBV4-1
d_gene: .
abundance: few
CDR3aa: CASSQEGGLNSPLHF
CDR3nt: TGCGCCAGCAGCCAAGAAGGGGGATTGAATTCACCCCTCCACTTT

j_gene: TRBJ2-7
v_gene: TRBV18
d_gene: TRBD1
abundance: .
CDR3aa: CASSQPGQGLYEQYF
CDR3nt: TGTGCCAGCTCACAACCGGGACAGGGCTTATACGAGCAGTACTTC

j_gene: TRBJ2-1
v_gene: TRBV4-3
d_gene: TRBD2
abundance: .
CDR3aa: CASSPYSGRGQFF
CDR3nt: TGCGCCAGCAGCCCGTATAGCGGGAGGGGGCAGTTCTTC

j_gene: TRBJ2-1
v_gene: TRBV27
d_gene: .
abundance: .
CDR3aa: CASSLGQGYYNEQFF
CDR3nt: TGTGCCAGCAGTCTAGGGCAGGGTTACTACAATGAGCAGTTCTTC

j_gene: TRBJ2-2
v_gene: TRBV29-1
d_gene: .
abundance: few
CDR3aa: CSAQIGGSVGELFF
CDR3nt: TGCAGCGCCCAAATAGGTGGGAGTGTAGGGGAGCTGTTTTTT

j_gene: TRBJ1-1
v_gene: TRBV7-8
d_gene: .
abundance: .
CDR3aa: CASSLSVNTEAFF
CDR3nt: TGTGCCAGCAGCTTATCCGTGAACACTGAAGCTTTCTTT

j_gene: TRBJ1-2
v_gene: TRBV30
d_gene: TRBD1
abundance: .
CDR3aa: CAWSTGTVDGYTF
CDR3nt: TGTGCCTGGAGCACCGGGACAGTCGATGGCTACACCTTC

j_gene: TRBJ2-5
v_gene: TRBV28
d_gene: TRBD2
abundance: .
CDR3aa: CASRGGFGQTYGDQETQYF
CDR3nt: TGTGCCAGCAGGGGGGGGTTTGGGCAGACGTACGGTGACCAAGAGACCCAGTACTTC

j_gene: TRBJ2-2
v_gene: TRBV11-2
d_gene: TRBD2
abundance: .
CDR3aa: CASSPRLAGTGELFF
CDR3nt: TGTGCCAGCAGCCCCCGACTAGCTGGCACCGGGGAGCTGTTTTTT

j_gene: TRBJ1-2
v_gene: TRBV4-3
d_gene: TRBD1
abundance: .
CDR3aa: CASSHTSWDRNYGYTF
CDR3nt: TGCGCCAGCAGCCACACGTCCTGGGACAGGAACTATGGCTACACCTTC

j_gene: TRBJ2-7
v_gene: TRBV7-9
d_gene: TRBD1
abundance: medium-sized
CDR3aa: CASSRVGTGLYEQYF
CDR3nt: TGTGCCAGCAGCCGGGTTGGGACAGGGTTATACGAGCAGTACTTC

j_gene: TRBJ1-1
v_gene: TRBV30
d_gene: .
abundance: .
CDR3aa: CAWDRGTEAFF
CDR3nt: TGTGCCTGGGACCGAGGCACTGAAGCTTTCTTT

j_gene: TRBJ2-2
v_gene: TRBV7-9
d_gene: .
abundance: .
CDR3aa: CASSGRLDTGELFF
CDR3nt: TGTGCCAGCAGCGGGAGGTTGGACACCGGGGAGCTGTTTTTT

j_gene: TRBJ2-7
v_gene: TRBV6-5
d_gene: .
abundance: once
CDR3aa: CASSQGGYEQYF
CDR3nt: TGTGCCAGCAGTCAGGGAGGCTACGAGCAGTACTTC

j_gene: TRBJ2-1
v_gene: TRBV6-4
d_gene: TRBD2
abundance: many
CDR3aa: CASSEGTSGGNEQFF
CDR3nt: TGTGCCAGCAGTGAAGGGACTAGCGGGGGAAATGAGCAGTTCTTC

j_gene: TRBJ1-2
v_gene: TRBV27
d_gene: TRBD1
abundance: .
CDR3aa: CASSYLPPRQGGRDYGYTF
CDR3nt: TGTGCCAGCAGCTACCTACCCCCGAGACAGGGTGGAAGGGACTATGGCTACACCTTC

j_gene: TRBJ2-7
v_gene: TRBV12-5
d_gene: TRBD2
abundance: .
CDR3aa: CASVLNPGLDKFHEQYF
CDR3nt: TGTGCTAGTGTTCTTAACCCGGGACTAGATAAGTTCCACGAGCAGTACTTC

j_gene: TRBJ2-1
v_gene: TRBV5-4
d_gene: TRBD2
abundance: .
CDR3aa: CASTDLTSGTGNEQFF
CDR3nt: TGTGCCAGCACCGATCTTACTAGCGGGACGGGTAATGAGCAGTTCTTC

j_gene: TRBJ2-7
v_gene: TRBV5-8
d_gene: .
abundance: once
CDR3aa: CASQGVGAYEQYF
CDR3nt: TGTGCCAGTCAAGGGGTTGGAGCCTACGAGCAGTACTTC

j_gene: TRBJ2-7
v_gene: TRBV5-4
d_gene: .
abundance: .
CDR3aa: CASSLKGAAYEQYF
CDR3nt: TGTGCCAGCAGCTTAAAAGGGGCGGCGTACGAGCAGTACTTC

j_gene: TRBJ2-1
v_gene: TRBV9
d_gene: .
abundance: .
CDR3aa: CASSVGDTRPDNEQFF
CDR3nt: TGTGCCAGCAGCGTAGGGGACACCCGACCTGACAATGAGCAGTTCTTC

j_gene: TRBJ2-3
v_gene: TRBV14
d_gene: TRBD1
abundance: .
CDR3aa: CASSQDLWAGQGTDTQYF
CDR3nt: TGTGCCAGCAGCCAAGATCTTTGGGCAGGACAGGGGACCGATACGCAGTATTTT

j_gene: TRBJ1-4
v_gene: TRBV4-2
d_gene: .
abundance: .
CDR3aa: CASSPGVAFNEKLFF
CDR3nt: TGTGCCAGCAGCCCCGGAGTGGCCTTCAATGAAAAACTGTTTTTT

j_gene: TRBJ1-2
v_gene: TRBV29-1
d_gene: TRBD1
abundance: .
CDR3aa: CSVPYPDRARDDGYTF
CDR3nt: TGCAGCGTTCCCTACCCGGACAGGGCCCGCGATGATGGCTACACCTTC

j_gene: TRBJ2-7
v_gene: TRBV11-3
d_gene: .
abundance: .
CDR3aa: CASSLGGNYEQYF
CDR3nt: TGTGCCAGCAGCTTAGGAGGGAACTACGAGCAGTACTTC

j_gene: TRBJ2-3
v_gene: TRBV28
d_gene: TRBD2
abundance: .
CDR3aa: CASSLLAGGGTDTQYF
CDR3nt: TGTGCCAGCAGTTTACTAGCGGGAGGGGGCACAGATACGCAGTATTTT

j_gene: TRBJ1-1
v_gene: TRBV5-6
d_gene: .
abundance: .
CDR3aa: CASSFGGGNTEAFF
CDR3nt: TGTGCCAGCAGCTTTGGGGGGGGGAACACTGAAGCTTTCTTT

j_gene: TRBJ1-2
v_gene: TRBV27
d_gene: .
abundance: .
CDR3aa: CASSIRGGYNYGYTF
CDR3nt: TGTGCCAGCAGTATCCGGGGAGGGTATAACTATGGCTACACCTTC

j_gene: TRBJ2-3
v_gene: TRBV4-3
d_gene: TRBD1
abundance: .
CDR3aa: CASSQGGQGPLTDTQYF
CDR3nt: TGCGCCAGCAGCCAAGGGGGACAGGGGCCGCTCACAGATACGCAGTATTTT

j_gene: TRBJ2-1
v_gene: TRBV9
d_gene: TRBD2
abundance: once
CDR3aa: CASSATSGGAGEQFF
CDR3nt: TGTGCCAGCAGCGCGACTAGCGGGGGGGCCGGAGAGCAGTTCTTC

j_gene: TRBJ1-2
v_gene: TRBV6-1
d_gene: TRBD1
abundance: .
CDR3aa: CASSRLDRASYTF
CDR3nt: TGTGCCAGCAGCAGGCTTGACAGGGCCAGCTACACCTTC

j_gene: TRBJ2-1
v_gene: TRBV29-1
d_gene: TRBD2
abundance: .
CDR3aa: CSVEGTSGNPNEQFF
CDR3nt: TGCAGCGTTGAAGGGACTAGCGGGAATCCCAATGAGCAGTTCTTC

j_gene: TRBJ2-3
v_gene: TRBV27
d_gene: .
abundance: .
CDR3aa: CASRPTGTFRDTQYF
CDR3nt: TGTGCCAGCAGACCGACAGGAACCTTCAGGGATACGCAGTATTTT